Sequencing of this TCR beta chain was carried out in a study of OX40 agonist ivuxolimab in advanced cancers. At the level of the whole study: Ivuxolimab, which targeted the costimulatory receptor OX40 (CD134), was an agonistic, fully human IgG2 monoclonal antibody. Intravenous ivuxolimab was administered to patients every 2 weeks at six dose levels: 0.01, 0.1, 0.3, 1.5, 3 and 10 mg/kg. Of the approximately 50 patients in dose escalation, some 20 had hepatocellular carcinoma, approximately 15 had melanoma, 9 had renal cell carcinoma and 9 had head and neck cancer. The dose-escalation cohort was about 83% male with a mean age of approximately 60 years, ranging from about 20 to 80. Prior anti-PD-1, anti-PD-L1 or anti-CTLA-4 therapy was permitted, and 40% to 50% of dose-escalation patients had received checkpoint inhibitors. Partial responses occurred in three dose-escalation patients, of whom one had hepatocellular carcinoma and two had cutaneous melanoma. Peripheral TCRbeta sequencing aimed to test whether ivuxolimab altered TCR sequence diversity and caused clonal T-cell expansion. The paper describes the monotherapy dose-escalation part (N of about 52 patients) of the phase I trial of ivuxolimab. Points the paper makes about the study in general: Low levels of normalized T-cell clonal expansion were also seen in some patients who did not respond. At doses of 0.1 to 3.0 mg/kg, clonal expansion of both CD4+ and CD8+ blood T cells was observed from baseline to week 6. After ivuxolimab, expanded clones were on average more numerous among CD8+ T cells than among CD4+ T cells. In the 0.1-3.0 mg/kg groups, partial responders had among the lowest normalized peripheral clonal expansion, particularly in CD8+ T cells. The antigen specificity of the peripheral T cells that underwent clonal expansion was not determined.

Genomic DNA was extracted from sorted cells for sequencing of the TCRbeta CDR3 region. The immunoSEQ Assay was used for sequencing of TCRbeta CDR3 regions. As stored in TCRdb, this immuneACCESS dataset retains in-frame rearrangements with V and J assigned. A fraction of the clones does not appear; measured against another copy, unresolved V genes explain less than half of the discrepancy, and the remainder lacks a known reason. The sample profile shows tens of thousands of clones; about nine tenths of them were found once. The ten largest clones add up to 25% of the sample. Patients with autoimmune disease history or receiving systemic immunosuppression were excluded from the trial. In every dose cohort, peripheral blood was drawn for TCR sequencing at baseline, cycle 4 day 1, and cycle 7 day 1. The samples were taken from a phase I, first-in-human, multicenter, open-label dose-escalation trial of ivuxolimab. Adults with locally advanced or metastatic melanoma, renal cell carcinoma, hepatocellular carcinoma or head and neck squamous cell carcinoma were enrolled in the trial. Before TCR sequencing, CD4+ T cells and CD8+ T cells were sorted from peripheral blood as separate populations.

Measured from the cysteine to the phenylalanine, the CDR3 is 16 residues long. The CDR3 DNA has 48 bases and is translated from base 1. The germline V gene specifies MGHRA as CDR1 and YSYEKL as CDR2. The germline V and J ends show losses of 5 bases and 3 bases respectively, and no gene match explains 7 bases of the junction. Concerning this clone: Its antigen has not been determined. Per-nucleotide qualities are absent, and no much larger clonotype sits a single base away.

The sequence links TRBV4-1 to TRBJ2-1; TRBD2 agrees with 10 junctional bases. This TCR was sampled from an adult with an advanced solid tumor such as melanoma, head and neck, liver or kidney cancer. Sequenced material: CD4+ or CD8+ T cells sorted from blood, taken in a trial of the OX40 agonist ivuxolimab. The CDR3 corresponds to CASSLFLAGDYNEQFF. The DNA reads as follows: TGCGCCAGCAGCTTATTCCTAGCGGGAGACTACAATGAGCAGTTCTTC.